The T cell receptor (beta chain) under discussion was sequenced for a study of T cell responses to AZD1222 COVID-19 vaccine. This CDR3 contains 15 residues. Per the germline V gene, CDR1 is SGHRS and CDR2 is YFSETQ. The V and J ends lost 0 bases and 8 bases, in that order; junction bases with no gene match: 5. TCRdb's copy holds only in-frame clones and misses some; the assay was immunoSEQ multiplex PCR. The table lists tens of thousands of clones, around 90% of them singletons. The sequenced sample was peripheral blood, obtained 28 days after the second AZD1222 dose. The receptor was isolated from an adult who received the AZD1222 COVID-19 vaccine. V and J are TRBV5-1 and TRBJ1-2; 12 positions match TRBD1. The CDR3 DNA follows: TGCGCCAGCAGCTTGGAAGGGACAGGGGGCCGGGGCTACACCTTC. This sequence encodes CASSLEGTGGRGYTF.